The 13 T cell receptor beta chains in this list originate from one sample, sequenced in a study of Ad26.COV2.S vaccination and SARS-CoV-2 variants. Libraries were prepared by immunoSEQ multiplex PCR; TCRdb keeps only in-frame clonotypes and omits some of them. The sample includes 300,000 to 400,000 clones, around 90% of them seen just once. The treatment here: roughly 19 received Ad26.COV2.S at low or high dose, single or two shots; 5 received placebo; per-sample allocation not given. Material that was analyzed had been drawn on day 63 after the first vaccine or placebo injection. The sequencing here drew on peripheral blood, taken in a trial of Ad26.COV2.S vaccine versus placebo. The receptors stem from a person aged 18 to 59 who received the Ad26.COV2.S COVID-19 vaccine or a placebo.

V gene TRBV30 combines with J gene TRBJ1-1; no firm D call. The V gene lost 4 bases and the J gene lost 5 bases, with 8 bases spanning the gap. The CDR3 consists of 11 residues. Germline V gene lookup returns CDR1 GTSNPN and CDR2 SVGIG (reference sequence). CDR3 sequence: CAWKSWTEAFF. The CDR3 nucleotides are TGTGCCTGGAAGTCGTGGACTGAAGCTTTCTTT.

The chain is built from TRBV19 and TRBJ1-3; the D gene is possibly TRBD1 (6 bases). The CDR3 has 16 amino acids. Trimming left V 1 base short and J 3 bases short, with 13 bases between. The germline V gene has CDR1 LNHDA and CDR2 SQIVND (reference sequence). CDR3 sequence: CASSIANTGFGNTIYF. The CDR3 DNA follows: TGTGCCAGTAGTATAGCGAACACAGGGTTTGGAAACACCATATATTTT.

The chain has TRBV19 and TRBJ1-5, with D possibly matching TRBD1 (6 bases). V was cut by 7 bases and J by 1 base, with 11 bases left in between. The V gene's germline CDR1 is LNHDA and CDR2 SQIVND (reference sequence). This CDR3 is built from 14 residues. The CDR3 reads CASTSTGSNQPQHF. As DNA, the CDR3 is TGTGCCAGTACATCCACAGGGAGCAATCAGCCCCAGCATTTT.

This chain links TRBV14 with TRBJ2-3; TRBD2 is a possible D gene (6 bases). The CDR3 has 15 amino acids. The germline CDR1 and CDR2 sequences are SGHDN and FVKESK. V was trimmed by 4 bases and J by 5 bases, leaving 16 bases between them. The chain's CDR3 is CASSPMGGDGDTQYF. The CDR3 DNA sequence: TGTGCCAGCAGCCCGATGGGCGGGGACGGAGATACGCAGTATTTT.

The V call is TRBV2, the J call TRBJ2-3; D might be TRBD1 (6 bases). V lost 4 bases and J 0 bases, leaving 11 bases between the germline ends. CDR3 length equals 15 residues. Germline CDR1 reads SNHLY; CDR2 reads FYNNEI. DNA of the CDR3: TGTGCCAGCAGTGGGCAGGGGTCCAGCACAGATACGCAGTATTTT. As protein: CASSGQGSSTDTQYF. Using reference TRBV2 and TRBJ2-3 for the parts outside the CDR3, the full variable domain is EPEVTQTPSHQVTQMGQEVILRCVPISNHLYFYWYRQILGQKVEFLVSFYNNEISEKSEIFDDQFSVERPDGSNFTLKIRSTKLEDSAMYFCASSGQGSSTDTQYFGPGTRLTVL.

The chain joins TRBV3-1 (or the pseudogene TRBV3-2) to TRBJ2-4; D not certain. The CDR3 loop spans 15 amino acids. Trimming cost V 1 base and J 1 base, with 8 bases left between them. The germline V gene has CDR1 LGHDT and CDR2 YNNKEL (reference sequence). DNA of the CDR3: TGTGCCAGCAGCCAAGCGGCTGGGGCCAAAAACATTCAGTACTTC. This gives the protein CASSQAAGAKNIQYF.

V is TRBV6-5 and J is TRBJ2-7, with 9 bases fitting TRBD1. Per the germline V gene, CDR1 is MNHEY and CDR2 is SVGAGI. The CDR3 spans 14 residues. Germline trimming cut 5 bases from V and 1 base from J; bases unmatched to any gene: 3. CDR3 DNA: TGTGCCAGCAGTCCCGGGACAGGGTCCTACGAGCAGTACTTC. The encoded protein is CASSPGTGSYEQYF.

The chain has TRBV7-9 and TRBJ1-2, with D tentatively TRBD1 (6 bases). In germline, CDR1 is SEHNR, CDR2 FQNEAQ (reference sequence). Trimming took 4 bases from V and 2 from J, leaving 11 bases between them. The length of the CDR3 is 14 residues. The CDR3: CASSWDISNYGYTF. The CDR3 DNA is TGTGCCAGCAGCTGGGACATATCCAACTATGGCTACACCTTC.

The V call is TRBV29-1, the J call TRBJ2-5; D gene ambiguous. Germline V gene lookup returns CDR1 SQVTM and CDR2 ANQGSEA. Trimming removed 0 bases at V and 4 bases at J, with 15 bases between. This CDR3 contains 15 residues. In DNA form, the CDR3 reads TGCAGCGTTGAAGAGGCTCGTGGGTTGACAGAGACCCAGTACTTC. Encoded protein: CSVEEARGLTETQYF.

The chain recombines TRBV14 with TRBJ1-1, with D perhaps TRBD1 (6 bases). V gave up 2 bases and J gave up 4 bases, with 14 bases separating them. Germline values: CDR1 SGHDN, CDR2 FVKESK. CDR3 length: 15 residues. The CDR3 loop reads CASSQHRAVGTEAFF. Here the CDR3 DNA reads TGTGCCAGCAGCCAACACAGGGCGGTGGGCACTGAAGCTTTCTTT.

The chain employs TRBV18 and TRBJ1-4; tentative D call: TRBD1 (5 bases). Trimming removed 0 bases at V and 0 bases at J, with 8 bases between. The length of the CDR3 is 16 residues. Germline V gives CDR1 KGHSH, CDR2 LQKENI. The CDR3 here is CASSPPTAATNEKLFF. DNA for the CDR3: TGTGCCAGCTCACCACCGACAGCTGCAACTAATGAAAAACTGTTTTTT.

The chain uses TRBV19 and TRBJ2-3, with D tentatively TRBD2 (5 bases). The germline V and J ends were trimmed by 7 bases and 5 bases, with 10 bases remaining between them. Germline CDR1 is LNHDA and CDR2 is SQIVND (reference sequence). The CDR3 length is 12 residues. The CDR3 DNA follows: TGTGCCAGTACCCAGAGCGGAGATACGCAGTATTTT. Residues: CASTQSGDTQYF.

CDR3 nucleotide sequence: TGCGCCAGCAGCTTGCGACAGGGAAGAATCTCCCAAGGTGGCTACACCTTC. Its translation is CASSLRQGRISQGGYTF. The chain uses TRBV5-1 and TRBJ1-2; 7 bases are shared with TRBD1. V lost 1 base, J lost 7 bases, and 16 bases stayed unmatched. This CDR3 comprises 17 residues. Germline CDR1 and CDR2: SGHRS and YFSETQ.